The 7 T cell receptor beta chains below come from one sample, sequenced in a study of T-cell reconstitution after alpha-beta-depleted transplantation in children. The authors prepared the TCRbeta library with unique molecular identifiers. TCRdb reprocessed the PCR reads with MiXCR, giving one entry per CDR3 protein. The sample has over 200,000 distinct CDR3 sequences; 8% to 9.5% are singletons. The sample was PBMCs from the stem cell graft donor, taken from the stem cell graft. Receptors originate from a human donor who donated a stem cell graft to a child with acute lymphoblastic leukemia.

This clonotype was picked up a small number of times. CDR3 bases: TGTGCCAGCAGTGAAAGTAGGACAGGGAAAAATGAGCAGTTCTTC. Translating gives CASSESRTGKNEQFF. J is TRBJ2-1 and V is TRBV2; 8 positions match TRBD1. J was trimmed by 7 bases and V by 2 bases; bases with no gene match: 7. CDR3 length: 15 residues. The germline CDR1 and CDR2 sequences are SNHLY and FYNNEI.

This clonotype was recorded at least ten times. J is TRBJ2-7 and V is TRBV5-1; a weak D match, TRBD2 (5 bases). V lost 0 bases to trimming and J lost 0 bases, with 16 bases between them. The germline V gene encodes CDR1 SGHRS and CDR2 YFSETQ. The CDR3 is 17 residues long. The CDR3 reads CASSLVAPGLNSYEQYF. In nucleotides, the CDR3 is TGCGCCAGCAGCTTGGTTGCACCTGGACTTAACTCCTACGAGCAGTACTTC. Together with reference TRBV5-1 and TRBJ2-7, the CDR3 gives the full variable domain: KAGVTQTPRYLIKTRGQQVTLSCSPISGHRSVSWYQQTPGQGLQFLFEYFSETQRNKGNFPGRFSGRQFSNSRSEMNVSTLELGDSALYLCASSLVAPGLNSYEQYFGPGTRLTVT.

The V and J genes are TRBV7-9 and TRBJ2-5, with a tentative D call TRBD2 (6 bases). The V end lost 5 bases, the J end lost 1 base, and 8 bases lay between the germline ends. CDR1 and CDR2 from the germline V gene are SEHNR and FQNEAQ (reference sequence). The CDR3 extends over 13 amino acids. CDR3 sequence reads: CASSIGSQETQYF. CDR3 DNA sequence: TGTGCCAGCAGCATCGGGAGCCAAGAGACCCAGTACTTC.

At least ten counts were recorded for this clonotype. The chain has TRBV5-1 and TRBJ1-4, with D perhaps TRBD1 (5 bases). Trimming shortened V by 4 bases and J by 2 bases, and 9 bases separated the two germline ends. Germline assignment: CDR1 SGHRS and CDR2 YFSETQ. The CDR3 contains 14 residues. The CDR3 protein is CASSPDSTNEKLFF. CDR3 nucleotides: TGCGCCAGCAGCCCCGACAGTACTAATGAAAAACTGTTTTTT.

The V and J genes are TRBV18 and TRBJ2-1; tentatively, D is TRBD1 or TRBD2 (6 bases each). CDR3 length: 17 amino acids. The germline V gene encodes CDR1 KGHSH and CDR2 LQKENI. Deletions cut 0 bases from V and 0 bases from J, with 12 bases between. CDR3 nucleotide sequence: TGTGCCAGCTCACCACCAACGGGGGACAACTCCTACAATGAGCAGTTCTTC. It is translated as CASSPPTGDNSYNEQFF.

This clonotype was detected only a few times. The chain is built from TRBV3-1 and TRBJ2-7; no reliable D call. This CDR3 has 15 residues. The V end lost 1 base, the J end lost 0 bases, and 10 bases lay between the germline ends. Germline V lookup: CDR1 LGHDT, CDR2 YNNKEL (reference sequence). CDR3 amino acids: CASSQGAVSSYEQYF. The DNA for the CDR3 is TGTGCCAGCAGCCAAGGGGCAGTGAGCTCCTACGAGCAGTACTTC.

V gene TRBV20-1 combines with J gene TRBJ1-1; no definite D call. The germline CDR1 and CDR2 sequences are DFQATT and SNEGSKA (reference sequence). V gave up 3 bases and J gave up 1 base, with 18 bases separating them. The CDR3 length is 16 residues. CDR3 amino acids: CSASTKVGSRNTEAFF. CDR3 in DNA: TGCAGTGCTAGCACGAAAGTCGGGTCCCGGAACACTGAAGCTTTCTTT.